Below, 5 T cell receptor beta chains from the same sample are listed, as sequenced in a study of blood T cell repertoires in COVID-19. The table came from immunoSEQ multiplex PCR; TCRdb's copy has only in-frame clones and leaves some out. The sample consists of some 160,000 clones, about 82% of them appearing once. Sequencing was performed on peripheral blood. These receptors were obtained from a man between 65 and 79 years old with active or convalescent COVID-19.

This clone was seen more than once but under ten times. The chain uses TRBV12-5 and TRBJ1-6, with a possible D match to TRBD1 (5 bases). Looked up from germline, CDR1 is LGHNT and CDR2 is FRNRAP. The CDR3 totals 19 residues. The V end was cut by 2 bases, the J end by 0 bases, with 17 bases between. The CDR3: CASGLRLWGVSSYNSPLHF. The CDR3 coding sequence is TGTGCTAGTGGTTTGAGGCTCTGGGGGGTTAGCTCCTATAATTCACCCCTCCACTTT.

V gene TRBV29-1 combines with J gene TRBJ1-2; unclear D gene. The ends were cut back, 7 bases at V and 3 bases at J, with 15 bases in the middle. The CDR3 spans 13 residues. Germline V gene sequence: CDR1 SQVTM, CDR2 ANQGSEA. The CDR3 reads CSGREARDYGYTF. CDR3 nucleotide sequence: TGCAGCGGGCGAGAGGCCCGCGACTATGGCTACACCTTC.

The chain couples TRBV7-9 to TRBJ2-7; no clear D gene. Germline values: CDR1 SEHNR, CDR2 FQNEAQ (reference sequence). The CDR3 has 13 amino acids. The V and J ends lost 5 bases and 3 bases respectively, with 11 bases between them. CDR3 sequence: CASSPLLFYEQYF. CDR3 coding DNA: TGTGCCAGCAGCCCCCTATTATTCTACGAGCAGTACTTC.

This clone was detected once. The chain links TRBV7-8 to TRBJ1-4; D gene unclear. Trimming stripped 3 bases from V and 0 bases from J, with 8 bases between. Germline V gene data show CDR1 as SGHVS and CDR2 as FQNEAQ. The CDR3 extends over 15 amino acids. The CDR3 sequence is CASSFNGATNEKLFF. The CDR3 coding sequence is TGTGCCAGCAGCTTCAACGGGGCAACTAATGAAAAACTGTTTTTT.

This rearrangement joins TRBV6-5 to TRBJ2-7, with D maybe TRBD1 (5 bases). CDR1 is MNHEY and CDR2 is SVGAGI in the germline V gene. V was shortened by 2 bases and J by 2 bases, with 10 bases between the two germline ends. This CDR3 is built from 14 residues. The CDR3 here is CASSYDAGTYEQYF. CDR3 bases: TGTGCCAGCAGTTACGACGCAGGGACCTACGAGCAGTACTTC.